Listed here are 29 T cell receptor beta chains from one sample, sequenced in a study of blood T cell repertoires in COVID-19. The data were produced by immunoSEQ multiplex PCR, yet TCRdb's version contains in-frame clones alone and is incomplete. The sample contains roughly 150,000 clones, 75% to 85% of which appear only once. Sequencing was carried out using peripheral blood. These receptors came from a woman in her fifties or sixties with acute or convalescent COVID-19.

J is TRBJ1-5 and V is TRBV2; maybe TRBD1 (6 bases). The ends were cut back, 6 bases at V and 1 base at J, with 10 bases in the middle. CDR1 is SNHLY, CDR2 FYNNEI, per germline. The CDR3 loop spans 14 amino acids. The CDR3 bases are TGTGCCAGCAGCTCGGACAGCAGCAATCAGCCCCAGCATTTT. Amino acids: CASSSDSSNQPQHF.

This clone was picked up many times. The chain combines TRBV6-1 with TRBJ1-6, with 9 bases identical to TRBD1. Trimming cost V 0 bases and J 9 bases; bases outside gene matches: 6. Germline V gene sequence: CDR1 MNHNS, CDR2 SASEGT. The CDR3 has 16 amino acids. CDR3 bases: TGTGCCAGCAGTGAAGCCGGGACAGGGTGGATTTCACCCCTCCACTTT. This sequence encodes CASSEAGTGWISPLHF.

This clone was counted a single time. V and J are TRBV2 and TRBJ2-1, with 8 bases lining up with TRBD2. CDR1 SNHLY and CDR2 FYNNEI come from the germline V gene. The CDR3 length is 14 residues. V shed 6 bases, J shed 2 bases, and the junction held 3 bases outside the gene matches. CDR3 bases: TGTGCCAGCAGGCCACTAGCGGCCTACAATGAGCAGTTCTTC. This encodes CASRPLAAYNEQFF.

The chain recombines TRBV2 with TRBJ1-5; a possible D gene is TRBD1 (5 bases). The CDR3 runs to 15 residues. V was clipped by 6 bases and J by 4 bases, with 16 bases between them. CDR1 and CDR2 (germline): SNHLY, FYNNEI. Here the CDR3 DNA reads TGTGCCAGCAGCGAAACTGGACCAGGGAATCAGCCCCAGCATTTT. As protein: CASSETGPGNQPQHF. Looking up the rest from reference TRBV2 and TRBJ1-5 gives the full variable domain: EPEVTQTPSHQVTQMGQEVILRCVPISNHLYFYWYRQILGQKVEFLVSFYNNEISEKSEIFDDQFSVERPDGSNFTLKIRSTKLEDSAMYFCASSETGPGNQPQHFGDGTRLSIL.

This clone was detected only once. This rearrangement joins TRBV14 to TRBJ1-1; 11 bases line up with TRBD1. Trimming cost V 6 bases and J 2 bases; bases outside gene matches: 8. The CDR3 is 16 amino acids. From germline, CDR1 is SGHDN and CDR2 FVKESK. The CDR3 here is CASSKDRGPVNTEAFF. The CDR3 DNA follows: TGTGCCAGCAGTAAGGACAGGGGGCCAGTCAACACTGAAGCTTTCTTT.

The gene calls are TRBV9 and TRBJ1-3, with D perhaps matching TRBD1 (6 bases). V was clipped by 4 bases and J by 2 bases, with 13 bases between them. Germline lookup yields CDR1 SGDLS and CDR2 YYNGEE. The CDR3 is 15 amino acids. DNA of the CDR3: TGTGCCAGCAGCCTAGGGACAAACACTGGAAACACCATATATTTT. Residues: CASSLGTNTGNTIYF.

The chain employs TRBV18 and TRBJ2-7, with 7 bases matching TRBD1. J gave up 2 bases and V 3 bases, and 13 bases lay outside the gene matches. CDR3 length: 17 amino acids. Germline V gene sequence: CDR1 KGHSH, CDR2 LQKENI. The CDR3 here is CASSPGQPHFAPYEQYF. In nucleotides, the CDR3 is TGTGCCAGCTCACCGGGACAGCCCCACTTTGCGCCCTACGAGCAGTACTTC. The full variable domain, its missing parts supplied by reference TRBV18 and TRBJ2-7, is NAGVMQNPRHLVRRRGQEARLRCSPMKGHSHVYWYRQLPEEGLKFMVYLQKENIIDESGMPKERFSAEFPKEGPSILRIQQVVRGDSAAYFCASSPGQPHFAPYEQYFGPGTRLTVT.

The CDR3, as DNA: TGTGCCAGCAGCACAGGACGCTACTCTGGAAACACCATATATTTT. This sequence encodes CASSTGRYSGNTIYF. The J gene is TRBJ1-3, the V gene TRBV6-2 or TRBV6-3; a possible D gene is TRBD1 (5 bases). Per the germline V gene, CDR1 is MNHEY and CDR2 is SVGEGT. The CDR3 sequence is 15 residues long. Trimming left V 6 bases short and J 0 bases short, with 12 bases between.

J is TRBJ1-6 and V is TRBV4-3; 8 bases fit TRBD1. The CDR3 totals 17 residues. The V gene end was trimmed by 0 bases and the J gene end by 7 bases; junction bases not matched to a gene: 8. Per the germline V gene, CDR1 is LGHNA and CDR2 is YSLEER. The chain's CDR3 is CASSQEFNRGNNSPLHF. CDR3 nucleotides: TGCGCCAGCAGCCAAGAGTTTAACAGGGGGAACAATTCACCCCTCCACTTT.

The rearrangement uses TRBV4-3 and TRBJ2-5, with 8 bases identical to TRBD1. The ends lost 1 base at V and 11 bases at J; junction bases unmatched: 9. Germline V gene sequence: CDR1 LGHNA, CDR2 YSLEER. The CDR3 covers 14 residues. CDR3 bases: TGCGCCAGCAGCCAAGGACAGGGGCTTGATTTACAGTACTTC. This codes for CASSQGQGLDLQYF.

The chain joins TRBV19 to TRBJ1-1; D is possibly TRBD1 (5 bases). With 6 bases removed from V and 2 bases from J, the gap between germline ends came to 10 bases. The CDR3 loop spans 13 amino acids. Germline-derived CDR1 and CDR2 are LNHDA and SQIVND (reference sequence). The CDR3 DNA reads TGTGCCAGTAGCCAACAGGTTAACACTGAAGCTTTCTTT. Its protein is CASSQQVNTEAFF. Variable domain in full (rest from reference TRBV19 and TRBJ1-1): DGGITQSPKYLFRKEGQNVTLSCEQNLNHDAMYWYRQDPGQGLRLIYYSQIVNDFQKGDIAEGYSVSREKKESFPLTVTSAQKNPTAFYLCASSQQVNTEAFFGQGTRLTVV.

With regard to this clone: In the same sample, other DNA sequences code for this CDR3. This rearrangement joins TRBV7-8 to TRBJ1-5; the D gene is possibly TRBD1 (5 bases). There are 13 residues in the CDR3. Trimming left V 5 bases short and J 4 bases short, with 9 bases between. Germline loops: CDR1 SGHVS, CDR2 FQNEAQ. As DNA, the CDR3 is TGTGCCAGCAGCCCCGACAGAAATCAGCCCCAGCATTTT. Residues: CASSPDRNQPQHF.

The J gene is TRBJ1-1, the V gene TRBV4-3; D possibly corresponds to TRBD1 (5 bases). Germline CDR1 and CDR2: LGHNA and YSLEER. This CDR3 spans 13 amino acids. V was shortened by 0 bases and J by 10 bases, with 12 bases between the two germline ends. For the CDR3, the DNA is TGCGCCAGCAGCCAAGAAAATGCGGGGGTAGCTTTCTTT. Translating it yields CASSQENAGVAFF.

The J gene is TRBJ1-4, the V gene TRBV6-5; D call uncertain. Germline values: CDR1 MNHEY, CDR2 SVGAGI. V gave up 2 bases and J gave up 3 bases, with 7 bases separating them. The CDR3 length is 14 residues. This CDR3 reads CASSYNQANEKLFF. CDR3 nucleotide sequence: TGTGCCAGCAGTTACAACCAGGCTAATGAAAAACTGTTTTTT.

The chain has TRBV27 and TRBJ2-2; 7 bases map to TRBD2. The CDR3 extends over 16 amino acids. J lost 2 bases, V lost 3 bases, and 6 bases had no gene match. CDR1 MNHEY and CDR2 SMNVEV come from the germline V gene (reference sequence). The DNA for the CDR3 is TGTGCCAGCAGTTTTTCTGCGGGAGATAACACCGGGGAGCTGTTTTTT. Translated: CASSFSAGDNTGELFF.

The V gene is TRBV12-3 or TRBV12-4, the J gene TRBJ1-4; 7 bases match TRBD1. The CDR3 contains 13 residues. Losses at the gene ends were 2 bases for V and 6 bases for J; bases not matched to a gene: 0. CDR3 in DNA: TGTGCCAGCAGTTTAACAGGGGATGAAAAACTGTTTTTT. Encoded protein: CASSLTGDEKLFF.

The chain combines TRBV11-3 with TRBJ2-3, with 7 bases fitting TRBD2. Germline CDR1 is SGHNT and CDR2 is YENEEA. The trim removed 4 bases at V and 10 bases at J, leaving 5 bases unmatched. There are 12 residues in the CDR3. CDR3: CASSSLADSQYF. The CDR3 DNA reads as TGTGCCAGCAGCTCGCTAGCGGACTCGCAGTATTTT.

The sample holds a few counts of this clone. The V and J genes are TRBV28 and TRBJ2-1; 13 bases are shared with TRBD2. This CDR3 comprises 14 residues. Germline values: CDR1 MDHEN, CDR2 SYDVKM. V lost 5 bases and J lost 7; bases outside the gene matches: 2. The DNA of the CDR3 is TGTGCCAGCAGTCGGACTAGCGGGAGAAATGAGCAGTTCTTC. It encodes CASSRTSGRNEQFF.

The V gene is TRBV19, the J gene TRBJ1-4; 10 nucleotides match TRBD1. Germline-derived CDR1 and CDR2 are LNHDA and SQIVND (reference sequence). The ends lost 5 bases at V and 6 bases at J; junction bases unmatched: 6. This CDR3 is 15 amino acids long. CDR3 amino acids: CASSARDRGDEKLFF. The CDR3 DNA sequence: TGTGCCAGTAGTGCCCGGGACAGGGGCGATGAAAAACTGTTTTTT.

The V gene is TRBV2, the J gene TRBJ2-7; 10 nucleotides line up with TRBD2. Germline values: CDR1 SNHLY, CDR2 FYNNEI. The ends lost 4 bases at V and 13 bases at J; junction bases unmatched: 7. There are 12 residues in the CDR3. CDR3 in amino acids: CASSGSSGRNYF. The DNA of the CDR3 is TGTGCCAGCAGTGGTTCTAGCGGGAGAAATTACTTC. The variable domain in full, completed from reference TRBV2 and TRBJ2-7, reads EPEVTQTPSHQVTQMGQEVILRCVPISNHLYFYWYRQILGQKVEFLVSFYNNEISEKSEIFDDQFSVERPDGSNFTLKIRSTKLEDSAMYFCASSGSSGRNYFGPGTRLTVT.

The V gene is TRBV7-2, the J gene TRBJ1-4, with D possibly matching TRBD1 (6 bases). This CDR3 has 14 amino acids. Germline V gene lookup returns CDR1 SGHTA and CDR2 FQGNSA. Trimming left V 4 bases short and J 7 bases short, with 13 bases between. In nucleotides, the CDR3 is TGTGCCAGCAGCTCCGGGGGGGCGGGTGAAAAACTGTTTTTT. Amino acid sequence: CASSSGGAGEKLFF.

The J gene is TRBJ2-1, the V gene TRBV29-1; 12 bases line up with TRBD2. The CDR3 totals 14 residues. The germline V gene encodes CDR1 SQVTM and CDR2 ANQGSEA. With 2 bases clipped from V and 8 bases from J, the junction kept 4 bases outside the gene matches. The CDR3 DNA reads as TGCAGCGTTGAATGGGCTAGCGGGAGGGATGAGCAGTTCTTC. This encodes CSVEWASGRDEQFF.

The V call is TRBV5-4, the J call TRBJ1-4; perhaps TRBD1 as D (5 bases). Per germline, CDR1 SGHNT and CDR2 YYREEE (reference sequence). Trimming removed 4 bases at V and 6 bases at J, with 19 bases between. This CDR3 comprises 16 residues. The CDR3 protein is CASSQGSWGVDEKLFF. The CDR3, as DNA: TGTGCCAGCAGCCAAGGGTCATGGGGGGTCGATGAAAAACTGTTTTTT.

This clone was observed a single time. The V call is TRBV4-1, the J call TRBJ1-1; TRBD1 might be the D (6 bases). This CDR3 is built from 17 residues. CDR1 MGHRA and CDR2 YSYEKL come from the germline V gene. Trimming removed 0 bases from V and 0 bases from J, with 14 bases in between. Here the CDR3 reads CASSQDRKTGMNTEAFF. In DNA form, the CDR3 reads TGCGCCAGCAGCCAAGATCGAAAGACAGGTATGAACACTGAAGCTTTCTTT.

This clone was picked up one time. A junction end diverges from the germline sequence, so it may reflect a read error. V is TRBV28 and J is TRBJ2-7, with 10 bases lining up with TRBD1. CDR3 length equals 14 residues. Germline V lookup: CDR1 MDHEN, CDR2 SYDVKM. CDR3 sequence: CARRDRGLSYEQYF. The CDR3 DNA follows: TGTGCCCGCAGGGACAGGGGATTATCCTACGAGCAGTACTTC.

The chain carries TRBV3-1 (or the pseudogene TRBV3-2) and TRBJ1-6; 7 positions match TRBD1. The germline V gene encodes CDR1 LGHDT and CDR2 YNNKEL (reference sequence). V dropped 4 bases and J dropped 13; count of bases not matched to a gene: 7. This CDR3 region has 13 residues. CDR3 sequence (DNA): TGTGCCAGCAGCCCCGGACAGGCGCGGCCCCTCCACTTT. It translates to CASSPGQARPLHF.

A note on this clone: Other DNA sequences of this sample code for an identical CDR3. The V and J genes are TRBV4-3 and TRBJ2-1, with 9 positions matching TRBD1. CDR1 and CDR2 from the germline V gene are LGHNA and YSLEER. The CDR3 covers 15 residues. V lost 3 bases to trimming and J lost 0 bases; unmatched junction nucleotides: 0. The CDR3 DNA reads as TGCGCCAGCAGCCAGACAGGGGGCTCCTACAATGAGCAGTTCTTC. Amino acid sequence: CASSQTGGSYNEQFF.

The genes are TRBV10-3 and TRBJ1-1; the match to TRBD1 covers 10 bases. The CDR3 length is 17 residues. CDR1 and CDR2 (germline): ENHRY, SYGVKD. V shed 0 bases, J shed 6 bases, and the junction held 10 bases outside the gene matches. DNA for the CDR3: TGTGCCATCAGTGAGTCGCTCGGGACAGGGGCAGGCGCTGAAGCTTTCTTT. Its protein product is CAISESLGTGAGAEAFF.

The chain employs TRBV7-7 and TRBJ2-2; TRBD2 matches 10 bases. Per the germline V gene, CDR1 is SSHAT and CDR2 is FNYEAQ (reference sequence). The CDR3 loop spans 16 amino acids. The ends lost 6 bases at V and 3 bases at J; junction bases unmatched: 7. CDR3 nucleotide sequence: TGTGCCAGCAGAGCGCTAGCGGGGGACTACACCGGGGAGCTGTTTTTT. Encoded protein: CASRALAGDYTGELFF.